Below are 25 T cell receptor beta chains sequenced from a single sample in a study of blood T cell repertoires in COVID-19. Sequencing used immunoSEQ multiplex PCR; TCRdb keeps in-frame clones, though not all of them. Altogether around 60,000 clones are present, more than 80% being singletons, with the ten largest covering more than 15%. Sample: peripheral blood. All receptors come from a woman aged 60-75 years with COVID-19, enrolled during active disease.

This sequence joins TRBV30 and TRBJ1-2; TRBD1 matches at 7 bases. Germline CDR1 reads GTSNPN; CDR2 reads SVGIG (reference sequence). The CDR3 is made up of 15 amino acids. The V gene end was trimmed by 0 bases and the J gene end by 4 bases; junction bases not matched to a gene: 8. CDR3 nucleotide sequence: TGTGCCTGGAGTGTCCCTCGGACAGGCTCCTATGGCTACACCTTC. It translates to CAWSVPRTGSYGYTF. Filled out from reference TRBV30 and TRBJ1-2, the complete variable domain reads SQTIHQWPATLVQPVGSPLSLECTVEGTSNPNLYWYRQAAGRGLQLLFYSVGIGQISSEVPQNLSASRPQDRQFILSSKKLLLSDSGFYLCAWSVPRTGSYGYTFGSGTRLTVV.

V is TRBV28 and J is TRBJ2-1; 8 nucleotides agree with TRBD2. The CDR3 is 14 residues long. The germline gives CDR1 MDHEN, CDR2 SYDVKM. V dropped 6 bases and J dropped 6; count of bases not matched to a gene: 7. The CDR3 loop is CASSPGLEGNEQFF. The CDR3 DNA sequence: TGTGCCAGCAGCCCGGGACTAGAGGGCAATGAGCAGTTCTTC.

The chain employs TRBV23-1 and TRBJ1-2; TRBD1 agrees at 9 bases. TRBV23-1 is designated an ORF whose function remains uncertain. The CDR3 extends over 15 amino acids. Trimming cost V 3 bases and J 6 bases; bases outside gene matches: 8. Written as DNA, the CDR3 is TGCGCCAGCAGTCAGCGGGATACAGGGGGCGATGGCTACACCTTC. Protein sequence: CASSQRDTGGDGYTF.

The chain uses TRBV19 and TRBJ1-2; D unclear. Germline V gene lookup returns CDR1 LNHDA and CDR2 SQIVND (reference sequence). Trimming pared 6 bases from V and 4 bases from J, leaving 15 bases between. The CDR3 totals 14 residues. The CDR3 protein is CASSPQPRSYGYTF. In DNA, the CDR3 is TGTGCCAGTAGCCCTCAACCCAGGTCCTATGGCTACACCTTC.

V gene TRBV5-6 combines with J gene TRBJ2-1; 10 positions match TRBD2. The CDR3 consists of 16 residues. CDR1 and CDR2 (germline): SGHDT, YYEEEE. V dropped 0 bases and J dropped 1; count of bases not matched to a gene: 1. The CDR3 loop is CASSLELAGSYNEQFF. The CDR3 region has the DNA TGTGCCAGCAGCTTGGAACTAGCGGGATCCTACAATGAGCAGTTCTTC.

The rearrangement links TRBV30 to TRBJ2-7, with no clear D. There are 12 residues in the CDR3. Germline loops: CDR1 GTSNPN, CDR2 SVGIG (reference sequence). The V and J ends lost 0 bases and 9 bases respectively, with 12 bases between them. The CDR3 coding sequence is TGTGCCTGGAGTGTACGAGAGGCTGGGCAGTACTTC. The encoded protein is CAWSVREAGQYF.

This clone was found once. The genes are TRBV6-5 and TRBJ1-1; 12 nucleotides align to TRBD1. The CDR3 is made up of 14 amino acids. CDR1 MNHEY and CDR2 SVGAGI come from the germline V gene. Trimming removed 10 bases from V and 7 bases from J; junction bases left unmatched: 10. The CDR3 coding sequence is TGTGCCACAAAATCCGGGACAGGGGGCCTTGAAGCTTTCTTT. It codes for CATKSGTGGLEAFF.

The J gene is TRBJ1-2, the V gene TRBV19; D is unresolved. This CDR3 is built from 14 residues. CDR1 and CDR2 (germline): LNHDA, SQIVND (reference sequence). V lost 4 bases to trimming and J lost 5 bases, with 14 bases between them. CDR3 protein: CASSRPGFRYGYTF. CDR3 in DNA: TGTGCCAGTAGTAGGCCGGGGTTCCGTTATGGCTACACCTTC.

This chain connects TRBV24-1 to TRBJ1-2; the match to TRBD1 covers 7 bases. V dropped 2 bases and J dropped 4; count of bases not matched to a gene: 6. The CDR3 runs 15 residues. Germline V gene sequence: CDR1 KGHDR, CDR2 SFDVKD. The CDR3 coding sequence is TGTGCCACCAGTGATTCCCGGACAGGTGGCTATGGCTACACCTTC. This codes for CATSDSRTGGYGYTF.

The V call is TRBV2, the J call TRBJ1-1; D is uncertain. V was cut by 2 bases and J by 0 bases, with 7 bases left in between. This CDR3 is built from 14 residues. The V gene's germline CDR1 is SNHLY and CDR2 FYNNEI. The CDR3 region is CASSELRMNTEAFF. The CDR3 DNA reads as TGTGCCAGCAGTGAACTGCGCATGAACACTGAAGCTTTCTTT.

The rearrangement joins TRBV19 to TRBJ1-2, with a weak D call TRBD1 (5 bases). The CDR3 runs to 13 residues. The germline V and J ends were trimmed by 3 bases and 8 bases, with 13 bases remaining between them. Germline V gene lookup returns CDR1 LNHDA and CDR2 SQIVND (reference sequence). CDR3 protein: CASSIELQGGYTF. For the CDR3, the DNA is TGTGCCAGTAGTATTGAGCTGCAGGGCGGCTACACCTTC. Supplemented by reference TRBV19 and TRBJ1-2, the full variable domain reads DGGITQSPKYLFRKEGQNVTLSCEQNLNHDAMYWYRQDPGQGLRLIYYSQIVNDFQKGDIAEGYSVSREKKESFPLTVTSAQKNPTAFYLCASSIELQGGYTFGSGTRLTVV.

This chain links TRBV28 with TRBJ2-7; TRBD2 is a possible D gene (6 bases). CDR1 and CDR2 (germline): MDHEN, SYDVKM. V was pared by 7 bases and J by 1 base, with 14 bases between. The CDR3 consists of 14 residues. CDR3 protein: CASTPWAGSYEQYF. Here the CDR3 DNA reads TGTGCCAGCACTCCCTGGGCGGGATCCTACGAGCAGTACTTC.

The chain uses TRBV6-6 and TRBJ1-1; a possible D gene is TRBD1 (6 bases). This CDR3 is 15 amino acids long. Trimming took 4 bases from V and 1 from J, leaving 13 bases between them. Germline-derived CDR1 and CDR2 are MNHNY and SVGAGI (reference sequence). The CDR3 DNA reads as TGTGCCAGCAGTTTAACCGGACAGTCGAACACTGAAGCTTTCTTT. Translated: CASSLTGQSNTEAFF.

The chain employs TRBV2 and TRBJ1-5; D not certain. Germline CDR1 reads SNHLY; CDR2 reads FYNNEI. CDR3 length: 13 residues. Trimming took 3 bases from V and 2 from J, leaving 5 bases between them. CDR3 DNA: TGTGCCAGCAGTGACCAGGGCAATCAGCCCCAGCATTTT. Its translation: CASSDQGNQPQHF.

The V call is TRBV7-2, the J call TRBJ1-1; D unclear. Trimming stripped 2 bases from V and 1 base from J, with 8 bases between. Germline loops: CDR1 SGHTA, CDR2 FQGNSA. The CDR3 is 14 amino acids. The CDR3 loop reads CASSLTRPNTEAFF. The CDR3 bases are TGTGCCAGCAGCTTAACTAGACCGAACACTGAAGCTTTCTTT.

This clone occurred a few times. CDR3 coding DNA: TGTGCCAGCAGTGAAGACAGGGTTAGGACAGATACGCAGTATTTT. Residues: CASSEDRVRTDTQYF. The rearrangement joins TRBV25-1 to TRBJ2-3; 7 nucleotides agree with TRBD1. Germline CDR1 is MGHDK and CDR2 is SYGVNS. With V trimmed by 2 bases and J by 3 bases, 5 bases remained unmatched. This CDR3 region has 15 residues.

This clone was observed once. This chain uses TRBV19 with TRBJ2-7, with 9 bases identical to TRBD1. The CDR3 consists of 16 residues. Germline V gene sequence: CDR1 LNHDA, CDR2 SQIVND (reference sequence). J was trimmed by 6 bases and V by 6 bases; bases with no gene match: 15. CDR3 sequence: CASRKTGGVSFGEQYF. DNA for the CDR3: TGTGCCAGTAGGAAAACAGGGGGCGTAAGTTTTGGCGAGCAGTACTTC.

The chain couples TRBV30 to TRBJ2-3; possibly TRBD1 for D (5 bases). The length of the CDR3 is 15 residues. V lost 0 bases to trimming and J lost 4 bases, with 14 bases between them. Germline V CDR1 and CDR2: GTSNPN, SVGIG (reference sequence). The chain's CDR3 is CAWSVRNWGSDTQYF. The CDR3 DNA is TGTGCCTGGAGTGTGAGGAATTGGGGCTCAGATACGCAGTATTTT.

The V and J genes are TRBV2 and TRBJ2-1, with 9 bases fitting TRBD1. Germline-derived CDR1 and CDR2 are SNHLY and FYNNEI. CDR3 length: 13 residues. Trimming removed 6 bases from V and 7 bases from J; junction bases left unmatched: 4. The DNA of the CDR3 is TGTGCCAGCAGGGACAGGGGAAGGAATGAGCAGTTCTTC. The encoded protein is CASRDRGRNEQFF.

The chain is built from TRBV6-6 and TRBJ2-7; D remains unclear. V lost 0 bases, J lost 6 bases, and 9 bases lay in between. This CDR3 contains 13 residues. From germline, CDR1 is MNHNY and CDR2 SVGAGI (reference sequence). CDR3 in DNA: TGTGCCAGCAGTTACTCGATAAACATCGAGCAGTACTTC. Its translation is CASSYSINIEQYF.

The chain combines TRBV6-5 with TRBJ2-2, with D possibly being TRBD2 (6 bases). This CDR3 has 15 amino acids. The germline V and J ends were trimmed by 3 bases and 2 bases, with 10 bases remaining between them. The germline V gene encodes CDR1 MNHEY and CDR2 SVGAGI. CDR3 in amino acids: CASSYRRGNTGELFF. CDR3 sequence (DNA): TGTGCCAGCAGTTATCGGCGGGGAAACACCGGGGAGCTGTTTTTT.

The chain recombines TRBV12-5 with TRBJ1-3; D is possibly TRBD1 (5 bases). The V gene lost 3 bases and the J gene lost 3 bases, with 9 bases spanning the gap. The CDR3 has 14 residues. The germline CDR1 and CDR2 sequences are LGHNT and FRNRAP. Written as DNA, the CDR3 is TGTGCTAGTGGTTTACGCCAGGGTGGAAACACCATATATTTT. It yields the protein CASGLRQGGNTIYF.

V and J are TRBV9 and TRBJ1-1, with D possibly matching TRBD1 (6 bases). Trimming pared 3 bases from V and 3 bases from J, leaving 18 bases between. The CDR3 length is 16 residues. Germline assignment: CDR1 SGDLS and CDR2 YYNGEE. Written as DNA, the CDR3 is TGTGCCAGCAGCGCAACAGGGAGCGCCGCTTACACTGAAGCTTTCTTT. Its translation: CASSATGSAAYTEAFF.

V is TRBV14 and J is TRBJ1-2; TRBD1 matches at 7 bases. The CDR3 is made up of 15 amino acids. The germline gives CDR1 SGHDN, CDR2 FVKESK. With 0 bases clipped from V and 4 bases from J, the junction kept 5 bases outside the gene matches. For the CDR3, the DNA is TGTGCCAGCAGCCAAGATTTGGACAGGCCCTATGGCTACACCTTC. It encodes CASSQDLDRPYGYTF.

The chain couples TRBV10-3 to TRBJ1-2, with 8 bases identical to TRBD1. CDR1 is ENHRY and CDR2 is SYGVKD in the germline V gene. V shed 3 bases, J shed 4 bases, and the junction held 10 bases outside the gene matches. There are 16 residues in the CDR3. The CDR3 loop reads CAISDPRTGQRYGYTF. The DNA of the CDR3 is TGTGCCATCAGTGATCCCCGGACAGGGCAACGCTATGGCTACACCTTC.